This is a list of T cell receptor beta chains from one sample in a study of identical twins. MiXCR, applied by TCRdb to the 5' RACE reads, yields one record per CDR3 protein. The profile shows 400,000 to 550,000 distinct CDR3 sequences, over 11% of them singletons. These same data were also listed under a study on yellow fever vaccine responses in identical twins.

Sequencing input: CD4+ T cells sorted from blood. These receptors were obtained from a woman under 30 in good health. Both conserved end residues are trimmed from each CDR3. The size entry is marked missing in some rows and otherwise reads once, few, many or a size class.

12	TRBJ2-3	TRBV5-1	many	ASRRTSGTDTQY
14	TRBJ2-5	TRBV29-1	.	SVEEGTDLRGETQY
11	TRBJ2-7	TRBV3-1	many	ASARRSSYEQY
14	TRBJ2-2	TRBV12-3/TRBV12-4	.	ASRSQGLGATGELF
12	TRBJ1-6	TRBV12-3/TRBV12-4	many	ASRIGGLGPPLH
13	TRBJ2-3	TRBV5-1	.	ASSLDASKSDTQY
14	TRBJ1-6	TRBV7-8	.	ASSRGQGANNSPLH
15	TRBJ2-1	TRBV21-1	few	ASSKASRLAGYNEQF
13	TRBJ2-1	TRBV20-1	many	SARDGSGSYNEQF
12	TRBJ2-7	TRBV10-2	many	ASSRLAGEYEQY
15	TRBJ1-1	TRBV13	.	ASSLKFGTGGGTEAF
15	TRBJ2-2	TRBV5-6	few	ASSLVLAGHFPGELF
12	TRBJ1-1	TRBV6-4	.	ASRLTALNTEAF
13	TRBJ1-6	TRBV7-2	few	ASSLGQGADSPLH
10	TRBJ2-7	TRBV3-1	few	ASSQSFYEQY
14	TRBJ2-3	TRBV5-4	once	ASSTGTSGSMDTQY
9	TRBJ2-7	TRBV2	many	ASRLASEQY
13	TRBJ2-7	TRBV24-1	few	ATSDPSGTPDEQY
12	TRBJ2-1	TRBV5-1	.	ASADQGRGDEQF
14	TRBJ2-5	TRBV5-1	many	ASKGTTGETKETQY
15	TRBJ2-6	TRBV10-3	few	AISDPTGISGANVLT
14	TRBJ2-1	TRBV20-1	many	SALAGNPIAYNEQF
13	TRBJ2-7	TRBV2	.	ASSVRGISSYEQY
12	TRBJ2-2	TRBV6-1	few	ASSADGNTGELF
18	TRBJ2-6	TRBV3-1	few	ASKGVPRDRGNSGANVLT
13	TRBJ2-1	TRBV5-1	.	ASSPAGGTYNEQF
14	TRBJ2-1	TRBV29-1	few	SVELAGGWGYNEQF
12	TRBJ1-2	TRBV6-1	.	AIGPGVTNYGYT
12	TRBJ1-5	TRBV9	many	ASSVGGGNQPQH
12	TRBJ2-2	TRBV7-2	.	ASSPGLSTGELF
18	TRBJ2-7	TRBV27	.	ASSLSFRNPLSGDSYEQY
15	TRBJ2-1	TRBV15	few	ATSRGSSGRAYNEQF
16	TRBJ2-1	TRBV2	few	ASSEGSRLAGPYNEQF
10	TRBJ1-6	TRBV20-1	few	SAWTGNSPLH
12	TRBJ2-3	TRBV20-1	few	SARAMGGTDTQY
11	TRBJ2-7	TRBV15	few	ATSRGQSGEQY
16	TRBJ2-3	TRBV30	few	AWSLKALAGGQGDTQY
12	TRBJ2-5	TRBV5-8	.	ASGPGRATETQY
14	TRBJ2-2	TRBV5-1	many	ASSRMSGRAGGELF
10	TRBJ2-7	TRBV21-1	few	ASSIEGIEQY
12	TRBJ2-4	TRBV10-2	.	ASSESGDEDIQY
14	TRBJ2-1	TRBV5-6	many	ASSSLRSGRAGEQF
19	TRBJ2-7	TRBV12-5	few	ASGLAPLGLSPPRRLGEQY
11	TRBJ2-7	TRBV29-1	many	SVELAGGYEQY
15	TRBJ2-7	TRBV20-1	few	SARKAGTILAGGEQY
13	TRBJ2-7	TRBV3-1	.	ASSQEGRSLREQY
15	TRBJ2-7	TRBV15	few	ATSRGGTLADSYEQY
13	TRBJ1-1	TRBV7-2	.	ASSSRDSMNTEAF
13	TRBJ2-1	TRBV5-1	.	ASSISGRGSNEQF
13	TRBJ2-2	TRBV20-1	.	SATTSGGATGELF
16	TRBJ2-1	TRBV4-3	many	ASSQDPAGRNSYNEQF
13	TRBJ2-7	TRBV20-1	.	SAREGSGRPYEQY
16	TRBJ2-5	TRBV4-2	few	ASSQDKGGGRVGETQY